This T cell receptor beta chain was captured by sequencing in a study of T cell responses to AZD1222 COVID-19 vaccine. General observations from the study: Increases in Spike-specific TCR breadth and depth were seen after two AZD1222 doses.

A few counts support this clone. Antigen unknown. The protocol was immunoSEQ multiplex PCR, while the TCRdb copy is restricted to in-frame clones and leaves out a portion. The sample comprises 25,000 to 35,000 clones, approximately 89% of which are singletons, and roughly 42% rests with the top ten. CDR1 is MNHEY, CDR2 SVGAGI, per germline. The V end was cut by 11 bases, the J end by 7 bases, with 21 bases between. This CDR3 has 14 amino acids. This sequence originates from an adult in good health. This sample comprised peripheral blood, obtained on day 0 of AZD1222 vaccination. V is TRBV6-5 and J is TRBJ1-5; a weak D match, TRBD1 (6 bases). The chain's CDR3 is CALGEWGALQPQHF. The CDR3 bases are TGTGCCCTTGGGGAGTGGGGGGCCTTACAGCCCCAGCATTTT.